These 9 T cell receptor beta chains share one sample of origin, sequenced in a study of T-cell memory formation after mild COVID-19. TCRdb used MiXCR to reprocess the 5' RACE reads, holding one entry per CDR3 protein. In the table there are 100,000 to 130,000 distinct CDR3 sequences, roughly 14% of which are singletons. Sequencing input: PBMCs or a T cell subset sorted from them (not recorded which). The receptor source for this set is a man between 18 and 29 years old who had mild COVID-19 (a few samples of this study predate the infection). Cell type and time point are not known.

This clonotype was seen a handful of times. J is TRBJ2-7 and V is TRBV6-2 or TRBV6-3; tentative D call: TRBD2 (6 bases). CDR1 is MNHEY and CDR2 is SVGEGT in the germline V gene. V was pared by 6 bases and J by 6 bases, with 15 bases between. This CDR3 contains 13 residues. The CDR3 DNA follows: TGTGCCAGCAGCCCCAATCTAGCGTTCGAGCAGTACGTC. Translating gives CASSPNLAFEQYV.

In its sample, this clonotype was seen a few times. The chain has TRBV29-1 and TRBJ1-2, with 7 bases that match TRBD1. The CDR3 runs 14 residues. V shed 5 bases, J shed 6 bases, and the junction held 12 bases outside the gene matches. Germline-derived CDR1 and CDR2 are SQVTM and ANQGSEA. Here the CDR3 DNA reads TGCAGCGTTCAGGGGGACATTAGTGGGGATGGCTACACCTTC. It yields the protein CSVQGDISGDGYTF.

This chain links TRBV5-5 with TRBJ2-7; 8 nucleotides match TRBD2. The CDR3 length is 15 residues. The trim removed 4 bases at V and 2 bases at J, leaving 8 bases unmatched. CDR1 SGHKS and CDR2 YYEKEE come from the germline V gene (reference sequence). The DNA for the CDR3 is TGTGCCAGCAGCCCGGGGGGGGGCCGAGCCTACGAGCAGTACTTC. This codes for CASSPGGGRAYEQYF.

Only a few counts were recorded for this clonotype. The chain combines TRBV2 with TRBJ1-1, with TRBD1 matching over 7 bases. The germline V gene has CDR1 SNHLY and CDR2 FYNNEI. The CDR3 runs to 11 residues. The CDR3: CVARGLTEAFF. DNA for the CDR3: TGTGTTGCGAGGGGGCTCACTGAAGCTTTCTTT.

The chain couples TRBV11-3 to TRBJ2-3; the match to TRBD1 covers 11 bases. From germline, CDR1 is SGHNT and CDR2 YENEEA. The CDR3 runs 15 residues. J was trimmed by 5 bases and V by 5 bases; bases with no gene match: 6. The CDR3 DNA reads TGTGCCAGCAGCAAGGGACAGGGGGATGTAGATACGCAGTATTTT. This encodes CASSKGQGDVDTQYF.

This clonotype has only a few counts. CDR3 region: CASSPDRGSEAFF. CDR3 DNA sequence: TGTGCCAGCAGCCCGGACAGGGGCTCTGAAGCTTTCTTT. The chain has TRBV5-4 and TRBJ1-1; 9 nucleotides agree with TRBD1. Per the germline V gene, CDR1 is SGHNT and CDR2 is YYREEE (reference sequence). Trimming removed 4 bases from V and 6 bases from J; junction bases left unmatched: 4. The CDR3 covers 13 residues.

The chain joins TRBV15 to TRBJ2-7, with 13 bases matching TRBD2. Germline CDR1 is LNHNV and CDR2 is YYDKDF (reference sequence). The CDR3 is made up of 15 amino acids. V shed 5 bases, J shed 3 bases, and the junction held 4 bases outside the gene matches. Here the CDR3 reads CATSLGTSGVYEQYF. The CDR3 DNA reads as TGTGCCACCAGCCTCGGGACTAGCGGGGTCTACGAGCAGTACTTC.

This clonotype has ten or more counts. The chain has TRBV4-1 and TRBJ1-1, with D unclear. With 4 bases removed from V and 1 base from J, the gap between germline ends came to 7 bases. The CDR3 runs to 13 residues. Germline assignment: CDR1 MGHRA and CDR2 YSYEKL. In DNA, the CDR3 is TGCGCCAGCAGCCTCCGGGGGAACACTGAAGCTTTCTTT. Translation gives CASSLRGNTEAFF.

The table lists this clonotype with a few counts. The CDR3 DNA reads TGTGCCAGCAGCTTATTACAGGGGGCCTACAATGAGCAGTTCTTC. Protein: CASSLLQGAYNEQFF. The chain combines TRBV7-2 with TRBJ2-1; 8 bases align to TRBD1. CDR1 is SGHTA and CDR2 is FQGNSA in the germline V gene. J gave up 2 bases and V 2 bases, and 2 bases lay outside the gene matches. The CDR3 totals 15 residues. The whole variable domain, remainder taken from reference TRBV7-2 and TRBJ2-1, is GAGVSQSPSNKVTEKGKDVELRCDPISGHTALYWYRQSLGQGLEFLIYFQGNSAPDKSGLPSDRFSAERTGGSVSTLTIQRTQQEDSAVYLCASSLLQGAYNEQFFGPGTRLTVL.